This T cell receptor (beta chain) was sequenced in a study of T cells after posttransplantation cyclophosphamide (dated by TCRdb to about 2016). In the study overall: Using TRB sequencing, the study followed how the T cell repertoire rebuilt after myeloablative bone marrow transplantation with posttransplantation cyclophosphamide given as GVHD prophylaxis. Because TRA and TRB clonality correlated tightly in roughly nine samples, the subsequent TCR analyses were limited to TRB only. Public TRB sequences were compared against a database of over 3,600 sequences linked to responses to pathogens, tumor antigens, self-antigens and alloantigens. Samples from some 32 PTCy-treated patients and 15 to 20 related bone marrow donors of those patients were subjected to antigen receptor sequencing. Blood from every one of the 30 to 35 PTCy patients who had 1-year posttransplant specimens underwent TRB sequencing. In 3 patients, TRB sequencing was also performed on up to roughly 3 more blood samples taken 2 to 5.2 years after transplant, and in 4 patients, pretransplant blood was also TRB-sequenced. The research as a whole found: The TRB repertoires of T cells infiltrating skin or the GI tract showed only limited overlap with the TRB repertoires found in blood. Across more than 40 patients, TRB clonality was highly associated with recipient CMV seropositivity and CMV reactivation, and diversity in PTCy patients was similar to diversity in CNI/methotrexate controls. At 1-2 months, donor-recipient similarity was low but rose over the first year, and the later blood repertoires were often dominated by donor CD8+ memory clones.

Including the terminal cysteine and phenylalanine, the CDR3 comprises 13 residues. Only CDR3 DNA is held: 39 bases, read in frame from base 1. According to the germline V gene (reference sequence), CDR1 reads LNHDA and CDR2 reads SQIVND. For this clone: No cognate antigen has been identified for it. Relative to the germline gene, one junction end is altered; a read error may explain this.

The control group consisted of approximately 10 patients who received myeloablative marrow transplants with methotrexate plus a calcineurin inhibitor and who were sampled 1 year after transplant. Peripheral blood and bone marrow mononuclear cells were isolated by Ficoll-Hypaque density centrifugation and cryopreserved. TRB sequencing was run on genomic DNA with either the immunoSEQ assay at survey resolution or the hsTCRB kit. Regarding the original processing steps: The immunoSEQ software handled initial read processing, and the LymphoSeq R package was used for repertoire analyses. Clonality was calculated as 1 minus normalized Shannon entropy, and the Gini coefficient was also calculated for each TRB dataset. To infer phenotypes in unsorted samples, TRB sequences from sorted subsets of the recipient or donor were mapped onto the unsorted samples of the same recipient. TCRdb took this table from immuneACCESS and kept in-frame rearrangements with V and J called. Such tables lack part of the clones; where checked against another copy, unresolved V genes explain under half of the gap, and the rest is unexplained. V and J calls and clone size follow that table, whereas D and trimming were derived from the DNA. This sample holds about 17,000 clones; about 85% were observed only once. About 26% of the sample rests with the top ten.

The source of this sequence is a female patient aged 18 to 30 who received an allogeneic stem cell transplant from an unrelated donor, was CMV-positive, and had acute and chronic GVHD. It is possible that, after a transplant, some T cells come from the graft donor. The specimen comprised PBMCs, sampled after allogeneic stem cell transplant with calcineurin inhibitor and methotrexate. The sequence links TRBV19 to TRBJ1-2; the D gene remains uncertain. CDR3 reads: CASGISGNYGYTF. The DNA reads as follows: TGTGCCAGTGGTATCAGTGGTAACTATGGCTACACCTTC.